This TCR beta chain originates from a study of T cell responses to AZD1222 COVID-19 vaccine (dated by TCRdb to the early 2020s). The study in broad terms: AZD1222 recipients whose second dose came at about 4 weeks and those whose second dose came at about 12 weeks were combined into one group, since spike-specific TCR depth and breadth did not differ between the two schedules. A total of 230 to 250 trial participants underwent TCR sequencing, of whom 200 to 220 received two doses of AZD1222 and some 25 received two doses of the MenACWY control vaccine. Trial participants were enrolled by age into 18-55, 56-69 and 70-plus year subgroups, with roughly 150, 30 and 60 TCR-sequenced participants respectively.

Per the publication, the time point label means: baseline before first vaccination. The vaccinee samples were drawn from two UK trials, COV001 and COV002, one of which was a single-blind randomized controlled phase 2/3 trial testing AZD1222 (ChAdOx1 nCoV-19) in healthy adults. For TCRbeta chain sequencing, PBMC samples were collected from trial participants at day 0 and at day 28 after the second dose. The research as a whole found: Most participants were white British and females outnumbered males, and the authors suggested that clonal diversity may have been underestimated. Conclusions about previously exposed vaccinees are limited, since just six AZD1222 recipients were seropositive for SARS-CoV-2 at baseline. After two AZD1222 doses, both the breadth and the depth of spike-specific TCRs were significantly higher than at day 0 and than in MenACWY recipients. No day 14 peak-response samples were available, so repertoires were characterized only after the peak T cell response. Vaccine-associated CD4 TCRs spanned the whole spike protein, with dominant responses in regions 160-218 and 743-854. Reportedly, almost half of the unique spike-specific TCRs recognized epitopes lying outside the regions that are mutated in the B.1.351 and B.1.1.7 variants. In the small 56-69-year group, the increase in depth fell short of significance, most likely because of low power.

The CDR3 regions of human TCRbeta chains were analyzed by immunosequencing. In the source study's methods: TCRs in the repertoires were matched against a reference library of SARS-CoV-2-specific TCRs that had been generated with the MIRA antigen-specificity platform. Breadth meant the fraction of unique TCRs that were SARS-CoV-2-associated, whereas depth meant the fraction of total T cells that were SARS-CoV-2-associated. Using the MIRA data, each spike-specific TCR was assigned both to the spike region to which the TCR was reactive and to a CD4 or CD8 class. Log10-transformed breadth and depth values were compared by one-way ANOVA with Sidak's multiple comparisons tests. Held by TCRdb, this immuneACCESS table contains in-frame sequences only and omits some clones. Under half of the omission traces to an unresolved V gene where checked; the cause of the rest is unknown. V and J calls and clone size follow that table, whereas D and trimming were derived from the DNA. For this sample the table gives tens of thousands of clones, of which more than 75% were detected only once. The ten largest make up more than 8.5% of the sample.

Trimming at the junction amounts to 1 base on V and 7 bases on J, and the germline ends lie 8 bases apart. The CDR3 has 13 amino acids, counting the end cysteine and phenylalanine. Only CDR3 DNA remains: 39 bases, in frame from the first base. For this clone: There is no known antigen for this receptor. Base qualities are not recorded, but no much larger clone differs from it by a single base.

Source: peripheral blood, taken on day 0 of AZD1222 vaccination. The source of this sequence is an adult in good health. Recombination joined TRBV12-3 or TRBV12-4 with TRBJ1-5, with the identity of the D gene unclear. The base sequence is TGTGCCAGCAGTTTAGGGCAGATCCAGCCCCAGCATTTT. Its protein reads: CASSLGQIQPQHF.